This TCR beta chain was identified during a study of T cells in Graves' hyperthyroidism and ophthalmopathy (dated by TCRdb to between 2019 and 2020). A note on the overall study: Peripheral blood samples were taken at initial diagnosis, before any treatment was given. After blood sampling, hyperthyroidism patients were treated with methimazole at a starting dose of 30 mg daily, and ophthalmopathy patients were treated with high-dose intravenous methylprednisolone. Whether ophthalmopathy could be predicted prospectively was tested in an independent validation cohort made up of fewer than 20 hyperthyroidism patients plus 17 patients who later progressed to ophthalmopathy. The approximately 97 discovery patients were randomly divided into training and test sets at a 7:3 ratio. A discovery cohort of 95 to 100 patients, roughly 40 with Graves' ophthalmopathy and fewer than 65 with stable Graves' hyperthyroidism, was used to find distinguishing TCR V-J signatures. TCR Vbeta CDR3 sequencing of some 140 peripheral blood samples (under 45 ophthalmopathy, approximately 80 hyperthyroidism and 17 progressor patients) is reported in the paper. The study also compared thyroid tissue and blood T-cell repertoires from over 5 Graves' hyperthyroidism patients.

A word on this clonotype: The target of this receptor is not known. The input lacks base qualities; no much larger clone sits a single base away.

Taken from cysteine to phenylalanine, the CDR3 has 15 residues. Just the 45-base CDR3 DNA is kept, in frame starting at base 1. V lost 2 bases and J lost 3 bases, and the count of bases not matched to a germline gene is 5. The CDR1 and CDR2 encoded by the germline V gene are MNHEY and SVGEGT. Broad study findings and their caveats: Sample size was not statistically predetermined, and investigators were not blinded to group allocation. During validation, the model predicted progression to ophthalmopathy a median of around 6 months ahead of onset, with 60% to 71% sensitivity and 72.22% specificity. Ophthalmopathy was separated from stable hyperthyroidism by a 13 V-J signature model, with approximately 86% sensitivity and roughly 84% specificity obtained in cross-validation and 80%/75% obtained in testing. Most expanded thyroid clonotypes (frequency above 0.001) were also detected in blood, suggesting blood repertoires may reflect thyroid immune responses.

A patient counted as having stable Graves' hyperthyroidism if no progression to ophthalmopathy occurred over 18 months of follow-up. Hyperthyroidism patients were aged 18 to 65 years and newly diagnosed, with disease duration of less than 2 months. Exclusion was applied to patients with uncontrolled infections, other autoimmune diseases, pregnancy or lactation. Diagnoses relied on clinical symptoms, serum thyroxine and TRAb, thyroid ultrasound and orbital computed tomography. PBMCs were separated from roughly 9.3 ml of fresh peripheral blood using Ficoll-Paque density gradient centrifugation. Trizol reagent was used to extract total RNA, and RNA quality was then checked on an Agilent 2100 Bioanalyzer. TCR beta CDR3 regions were amplified from RNA transcripts. For the first round of RT-PCR on the TCR CDR3, the HTBI primer set was used together with the Qiagen OneStep RT-PCR kit. The libraries were constructed in a second round of multiplex PCR and then size-selected and purified. Libraries were sequenced paired-end with 100 bp reads on an Illumina HiSeq2000. As for the authors' bioinformatics: SOAPnuke was used to process the raw data, removing reads that contained adapters or uncalled bases, had a mean Phred below 15, or lacked an exact match to the constant primer or identifier. High-quality paired reads were merged with COPE v1.2.5, and unique nucleotide sequences were defined as clonotypes. Clonotypes were aligned to IMGT TRBV, TRBD and TRBJ reference segments using MiTCR v1.1. The analysis included only V-J combinations with a frequency above 0.0001, which together covered 99% to 99.2% of the repertoires. The TCS score was defined as the ratio of F50 (clonal expansion) to E x V (chaos), calculated using BLOSUM62-based TCRdist between CDR3 peptides within each V-J. Welch's t-statistics and random forest reduced 514 V-J features to some 14, which were used in a naive Bayes classifier (R e1071). The Morisita-Horn index was used to measure how similar the thyroid and blood repertoires were. TCRdb's own reprocessing of the public reads used fastp at Q25 and MiXCR and kept productive beta chains. One record per CDR3 amino acid sequence lists the most common genes and DNA. In this record, the V and J calls reflect TCRdb's handling and not the investigators' own analysis. The sample table contains roughly 700,000 distinct CDR3 sequences; only one count was recorded for just over 35% of them. Jointly, the top ten make up around 32% of the sample.

The V and J genes are TRBV6-2 or TRBV6-3 and TRBJ1-2, with TRBD1 identical over 8 junction bases. The material sequenced was blood. This TCR was recovered from a woman aged 40 to 49 with Graves' hyperthyroidism. CDR3 protein: CASSYPPGGDYGYTF. The DNA sequence is given as TGTGCCAGCAGTTACCCCCCAGGGGGCGACTATGGCTACACCTTC.